The 22 T cell receptor beta chains below come from one sample, sequenced in a study of PD-1 blockade in classical Hodgkin lymphoma. Each patient experienced a relapse that followed autologous stem cell transplantation, and brentuximab vedotin exposure varied. TCRdb's copy holds only in-frame clones and misses some; the assay was immunoSEQ multiplex PCR. The sample lists roughly 90,000 clones, approximately 80% occurring once. The sample consisted of peripheral blood mononuclear cells (PBMCs), taken before the second cycle of nivolumab. The receptors were sampled from a human donor with classical Hodgkin lymphoma.

The J gene is TRBJ2-2, the V gene TRBV19, with 9 bases lining up with TRBD2. Germline CDR1 LNHDA, CDR2 SQIVND (reference sequence). The CDR3 is 16 amino acids. Unmatched junction bases numbered 11, after V lost 8 bases and J lost 4 bases. The CDR3 DNA reads as TGTGCCAGTCGTCCTCCGGGACTAGCTTTCACCGGGGAGCTGTTTTTT. This encodes CASRPPGLAFTGELFF.

There are a few counts of this clone. The V gene is TRBV19, the J gene TRBJ1-1; no definite D call. Trimming shortened V by 4 bases and J by 0 bases, and 12 bases separated the two germline ends. CDR3 size: 15 residues. Germline values: CDR1 LNHDA, CDR2 SQIVND (reference sequence). The CDR3 nucleotides read TGTGCCAGTAGTAGCTCAGACTACATGAACACTGAAGCTTTCTTT. Translated: CASSSSDYMNTEAFF.

The V and J genes are TRBV7-9 and TRBJ2-4; 10 nucleotides match TRBD2. From germline, CDR1 is SEHNR and CDR2 FQNEAQ (reference sequence). The CDR3 consists of 18 residues. The V segment lost 4 bases and the J segment 0 bases; nucleotides outside the gene matches: 9. The CDR3 bases are TGTGCCAGCAGCTCCCCTCCTCGACTAGCGGGAGCCAAAAACATTCAGTACTTC. Protein sequence: CASSSPPRLAGAKNIQYF.

The CDR3 here is CASSVALDTQYF. The CDR3, as DNA: TGTGCCAGCAGTGTCGCGCTGGATACGCAGTATTTT. This sequence joins TRBV28 and TRBJ2-3; D is undetermined. V was shortened by 5 bases and J by 6 bases, with 9 bases between the two germline ends. The CDR3 contains 12 residues. Germline assignment: CDR1 MDHEN and CDR2 SYDVKM.

The chain is built from TRBV10-3 and TRBJ2-1, with TRBD2 matching 9 bases. V lost 9 bases and J lost 5; bases outside the gene matches: 8. CDR3 size: 14 residues. Germline V gene data show CDR1 as ENHRY and CDR2 as SYGVKD. The CDR3 sequence: CAIQSGTSHNEQFF. The CDR3 nucleotides are TGTGCCATACAATCCGGGACTAGCCACAATGAGCAGTTCTTC.

A few counts support this clone. This chain connects TRBV6-6 to TRBJ1-3; 8 bases are shared with TRBD1. The J segment lost 1 base and the V segment lost 6 bases, leaving 8 bases of the junction unmatched. The CDR3 runs 16 residues. CDR1 is MNHNY and CDR2 is SVGAGI in the germline V gene (reference sequence). The CDR3 spells CASSRNRDRSGNTIYF. As DNA, the CDR3 is TGTGCCAGCAGCCGGAACCGGGACAGGTCTGGAAACACCATATATTTT.

The rearrangement uses TRBV18 and TRBJ2-7; 16 bases agree with TRBD2. The CDR3 has 18 amino acids. The germline V gene encodes CDR1 KGHSH and CDR2 LQKENI. The V and J ends lost 1 base and 2 bases, in that order; junction bases with no gene match: 5. The CDR3 DNA follows: TGTGCCAGCTCACCACGGGGGACTAGCGGGAGGGGGACCTACGAGCAGTACTTC. This sequence encodes CASSPRGTSGRGTYEQYF. Complete variable domain (other parts from reference TRBV18 and TRBJ2-7): NAGVMQNPRHLVRRRGQEARLRCSPMKGHSHVYWYRQLPEEGLKFMVYLQKENIIDESGMPKERFSAEFPKEGPSILRIQQVVRGDSAAYFCASSPRGTSGRGTYEQYFGPGTRLTVT.

This clone was detected only a few times. V gene TRBV6-5 combines with J gene TRBJ1-1; D unresolved. The germline V and J ends were trimmed by 2 bases and 1 base, with 5 bases remaining between them. The germline V gene has CDR1 MNHEY and CDR2 SVGAGI. The CDR3 is made up of 13 amino acids. CDR3 sequence reads: CASSYGGNTEAFF. In nucleotides, the CDR3 is TGTGCCAGCAGTTACGGCGGGAACACTGAAGCTTTCTTT.

This chain connects TRBV19 to TRBJ1-2, with no clear D. The CDR3 extends over 14 amino acids. The V gene's germline CDR1 is LNHDA and CDR2 SQIVND (reference sequence). V lost 3 bases, J lost 12 bases, and 20 bases lay in between. The CDR3 DNA reads as TGTGCCAGTAGTATGAACGGGAAAACCGCTATAGACACCTTC. Amino acid sequence: CASSMNGKTAIDTF.

This chain joins TRBV7-9 and TRBJ2-1, with D possibly being TRBD2 (5 bases). Germline V gene data show CDR1 as SEHNR and CDR2 as FQNEAQ (reference sequence). Trimming removed 5 bases at V and 6 bases at J, with 14 bases between. This CDR3 has 14 residues. The CDR3 loop reads CASSPWTPGNEQFF. The DNA for the CDR3 is TGTGCCAGCAGCCCCTGGACTCCCGGCAATGAGCAGTTCTTC.

A single count supports this clone. The J gene is TRBJ1-1, the V gene TRBV7-2, with 7 nucleotides matching TRBD1. This CDR3 region has 14 residues. CDR1 and CDR2 (germline): SGHTA, FQGNSA. V dropped 2 bases and J dropped 11; count of bases not matched to a gene: 11. CDR3 sequence: CASSLTWQGVTAFF. DNA for the CDR3: TGTGCCAGCAGCTTAACTTGGCAGGGGGTTACGGCTTTCTTT.

The rearrangement joins TRBV5-8 to TRBJ2-5; 9 bases are shared with TRBD1. The CDR3 loop spans 16 amino acids. CDR1 SGHTS and CDR2 YDEGEE come from the germline V gene. With V trimmed by 3 bases and J by 3 bases, 9 bases remained unmatched. This chain's CDR3 is CASSSANRGREETQYF. The CDR3 nucleotides read TGTGCCAGCAGCTCCGCAAACAGGGGGCGCGAAGAGACCCAGTACTTC.

This chain joins TRBV7-8 and TRBJ1-2; D is perhaps TRBD1 (5 bases). The CDR3 has 17 amino acids. Germline values: CDR1 SGHVS, CDR2 FQNEAQ. Trimming left V 0 bases short and J 0 bases short, with 14 bases between. CDR3 in amino acids: CASSLAGPGRSNYGYTF. For the CDR3, the DNA is TGTGCCAGCAGCTTAGCGGGGCCAGGGAGATCTAACTATGGCTACACCTTC.

This rearrangement joins TRBV7-8 to TRBJ1-5; D ambiguous. The CDR3 runs 14 residues. Per germline, CDR1 SGHVS and CDR2 FQNEAQ. Trimming left V 3 bases short and J 5 bases short, with 11 bases between. The CDR3 nucleotides are TGTGCCAGCAGCTTTTCAGGAACGGATCAGCCCCAGCATTTT. As protein: CASSFSGTDQPQHF.

This chain links TRBV7-7 with TRBJ1-5, with 9 nucleotides matching TRBD1. Germline V gene lookup returns CDR1 SSHAT and CDR2 FNYEAQ (reference sequence). Trimming took 5 bases from V and 0 from J; bases not matched to a gene: 14. This CDR3 spans 19 amino acids. The CDR3 reads CASSRSGTGSIHSNQPQHF. CDR3 coding DNA: TGTGCCAGCAGCCGATCCGGGACAGGGAGTATACATAGCAATCAGCCCCAGCATTTT.

The chain joins TRBV9 to TRBJ2-1; maybe TRBD2 (6 bases). CDR1 is SGDLS, CDR2 YYNGEE, per germline. The CDR3 contains 15 residues. Trimming pared 0 bases from V and 4 bases from J, leaving 11 bases between. The CDR3 is CASSVVSGGYNEQFF. As DNA, the CDR3 is TGTGCCAGCAGCGTAGTTAGCGGTGGGTACAATGAGCAGTTCTTC.

The chain has TRBV7-8 and TRBJ2-7; TRBD2 matches at 8 bases. The CDR3 is made up of 15 amino acids. The germline V gene encodes CDR1 SGHVS and CDR2 FQNEAQ. Losses at the gene ends were 5 bases for V and 6 bases for J; bases not matched to a gene: 12. The CDR3 reads CASSPARSGSGEQYF. Written as DNA, the CDR3 is TGTGCCAGCAGCCCAGCCCGGAGCGGGAGTGGCGAGCAGTACTTC.

The chain employs TRBV7-2 and TRBJ2-7; 8 nucleotides match TRBD1. Germline-derived CDR1 and CDR2 are SGHTA and FQGNSA. With V trimmed by 1 base and J by 6 bases, 5 bases remained unmatched. The CDR3 length is 14 residues. The CDR3 DNA is TGTGCCAGCAGCTTAGGGACAGGGATGGGCGAGCAGTACTTC. Residues: CASSLGTGMGEQYF.

This clone appeared once. As DNA, the CDR3 is TGTGCCAGCTCACCGGGACTTCAAACCTACGAGCAGTACTTC. Residues: CASSPGLQTYEQYF. The rearrangement links TRBV18 to TRBJ2-7; a weak D match, TRBD2 (6 bases). The length of the CDR3 is 14 residues. Germline V CDR1 and CDR2: KGHSH, LQKENI. V lost 3 bases, J lost 2 bases, and 11 bases lay in between.

The chain is built from TRBV7-6 and TRBJ2-4, with TRBD1 identical over 7 bases. Trimming removed 5 bases from V and 8 bases from J; junction bases left unmatched: 6. The CDR3 length is 13 residues. Germline V gene sequence: CDR1 SGHVS, CDR2 FNYEAQ. CDR3 residues: CASSRDSGDIQYF. The CDR3 nucleotides are TGTGCCAGCAGCCGGGACAGTGGGGACATTCAGTACTTC.

The V gene is TRBV5-6, the J gene TRBJ1-2; no firm D call. This CDR3 is 12 amino acids long. Germline assignment: CDR1 SGHDT and CDR2 YYEEEE. Trimming removed 7 bases from V and 5 bases from J, with 12 bases in between. This CDR3 reads CASSSGEYGYTF. The DNA for the CDR3 is TGTGCCAGCTCCAGTGGGGAGTATGGCTACACCTTC.

This rearrangement joins TRBV2 to TRBJ1-2, with a tentative D call TRBD1 (5 bases). V lost 8 bases to trimming and J lost 6 bases, with 19 bases between them. Germline V gene lookup returns CDR1 SNHLY and CDR2 FYNNEI. The CDR3 length is 14 residues. The CDR3 spells CASSLGGVRDGYTF. Written as DNA, the CDR3 is TGTGCCAGCTCCCTCGGGGGGGTGAGGGATGGCTACACCTTC.